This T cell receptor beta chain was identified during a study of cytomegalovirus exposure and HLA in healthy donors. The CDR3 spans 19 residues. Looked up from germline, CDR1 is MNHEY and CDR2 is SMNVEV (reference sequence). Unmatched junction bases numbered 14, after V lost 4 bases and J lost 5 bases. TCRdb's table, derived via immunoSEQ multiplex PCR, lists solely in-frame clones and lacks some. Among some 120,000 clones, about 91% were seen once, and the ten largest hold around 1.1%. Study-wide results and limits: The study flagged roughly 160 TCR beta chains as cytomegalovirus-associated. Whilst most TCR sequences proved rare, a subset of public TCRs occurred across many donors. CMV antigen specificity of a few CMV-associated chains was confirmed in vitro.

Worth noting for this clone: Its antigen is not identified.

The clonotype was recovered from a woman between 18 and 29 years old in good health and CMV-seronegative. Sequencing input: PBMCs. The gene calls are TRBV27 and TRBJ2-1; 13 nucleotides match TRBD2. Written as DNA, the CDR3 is TGTGCCAGCAGTTCACTTATTTGGCCCGGACTAGCGGGGGACAATGAGCAGTTCTTC. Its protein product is CASSSLIWPGLAGDNEQFF.